These 15 T cell receptor beta chains came from one sample sequenced in a study of control samples from healthy donors and cancer patients. The method was immunoSEQ multiplex PCR; TCRdb's version includes in-frame clones alone and lacks a portion of them. The sample holds approximately 140,000 clones, about 85% seen once. Sequenced: blood. These TCRs come from a woman aged 30 to 39 in good health.

The chain is built from TRBV28 and TRBJ2-7; the match to TRBD2 covers 8 bases. Germline CDR1 reads MDHEN; CDR2 reads SYDVKM. V shed 3 bases and J 6 bases; nucleotides not matched to a gene: 10. CDR3 size: 15 residues. As DNA, the CDR3 is TGTGCCAGCAGTTTGCCGGGACTAGGGGGAGCCGAGCAGTACTTC. Translated: CASSLPGLGGAEQYF.

The chain links TRBV19 to TRBJ2-1; D might be TRBD1 or TRBD2, each matching 5 bases. Deletions cut 4 bases from V and 9 bases from J, with 13 bases between. The CDR3 loop spans 13 amino acids. The germline gives CDR1 LNHDA, CDR2 SQIVND (reference sequence). The CDR3 spells CASSTGRGFEQFF. CDR3 in DNA: TGTGCCAGTAGTACGGGACGGGGATTTGAGCAGTTCTTC.

V and J are TRBV7-2 and TRBJ2-1; perhaps D is TRBD1 or TRBD2 (5 bases each). Germline lookup yields CDR1 SGHTA and CDR2 FQGNSA. V was trimmed by 5 bases and J by 9 bases, leaving 20 bases between them. The CDR3 totals 15 residues. CDR3 sequence (DNA): TGTGCCAGCAGCCCTACCGGGACCGAGCTTTTTGAGCAGTTCTTC. The encoded protein is CASSPTGTELFEQFF.

The chain is built from TRBV6-4 and TRBJ1-2; D unresolved. CDR1 and CDR2 from the germline V gene are MRHNA and SNTAGT. The CDR3 runs 14 residues. Trimming cost V 3 bases and J 4 bases, with 12 bases left between them. The CDR3 sequence: CASSEEPGAYGYTF. In DNA, the CDR3 is TGTGCCAGCAGTGAGGAGCCCGGAGCCTATGGCTACACCTTC.

CDR3 nucleotide sequence: TGTGCCAGTAGTATCTCTCAGGGTGGGAACACTGAAGCTTTCTTT. Protein product: CASSISQGGNTEAFF. The chain employs TRBV19 and TRBJ1-1, with D tentatively TRBD1 (5 bases). Trimming shortened V by 3 bases and J by 1 base, and 12 bases separated the two germline ends. The CDR3 has 15 amino acids. The V gene's germline CDR1 is LNHDA and CDR2 SQIVND (reference sequence).

This clone showed up just once. The rearrangement joins TRBV7-2 to TRBJ2-4; the D gene is possibly TRBD1 (5 bases). V was shortened by 2 bases and J by 9 bases, with 17 bases between the two germline ends. Germline lookup yields CDR1 SGHTA and CDR2 FQGNSA. This CDR3 is built from 15 residues. CDR3 coding DNA: TGTGCCAGCAGCTTATCTAGGCAGGGAAGGTTCATTCAGTACTTC. Translating it yields CASSLSRQGRFIQYF.

The chain recombines TRBV18 with TRBJ1-2, with 11 bases lining up with TRBD1. The germline gives CDR1 KGHSH, CDR2 LQKENI. The CDR3 length is 15 residues. After removal of 2 bases from V and 3 bases from J, the junction contained 2 bases not matched to a gene. The CDR3 spells CASSPGQGAYYGYTF. The CDR3 DNA follows: TGTGCCAGCTCACCAGGACAGGGGGCGTACTATGGCTACACCTTC.

The J gene is TRBJ1-1, the V gene TRBV7-9; D may be TRBD1 (5 bases). V lost 5 bases to trimming and J lost 10 bases, with 14 bases between them. CDR1 is SEHNR, CDR2 FQNEAQ, per germline (reference sequence). The CDR3 covers 12 residues. The CDR3 coding sequence is TGTGCCAGCAGCACCGGGGCCACCGGAGCTTTCTTT. Its translation: CASSTGATGAFF.

The rearrangement links TRBV5-4 to TRBJ2-5, with D possibly matching TRBD1 (6 bases). CDR3 size: 15 residues. The germline V and J ends were trimmed by 4 bases and 3 bases, with 16 bases remaining between them. The germline gives CDR1 SGHNT, CDR2 YYREEE (reference sequence). This chain's CDR3 is CASSAPGHSEETQYF. CDR3 nucleotides: TGTGCCAGCAGCGCCCCGGGACATTCTGAAGAGACCCAGTACTTC. The entire variable domain, with the rest obtained from reference TRBV5-4 and TRBJ2-5, is as follows: ETGVTQSPTHLIKTRGQQVTLRCSSQSGHNTVSWYQQALGQGPQFIFQYYREEENGRGNFPPRFSGLQFPNYSSELNVNALELDDSALYLCASSAPGHSEETQYFGPGTRLLVL.

J is TRBJ1-4 and V is TRBV18; 7 bases are a match to TRBD1. Germline V lookup: CDR1 KGHSH, CDR2 LQKENI. V lost 3 bases to trimming and J lost 5 bases; unmatched junction nucleotides: 6. The CDR3 sequence is 15 residues long. CDR3 in amino acids: CASSPENRGNEKLFF. The CDR3 coding sequence is TGTGCCAGCTCACCGGAAAACAGGGGAAATGAAAAACTGTTTTTT.

The chain carries TRBV5-4 and TRBJ1-1; unclear D gene. CDR1 and CDR2 from the germline V gene are SGHNT and YYREEE (reference sequence). Trimming stripped 3 bases from V and 1 base from J, with 10 bases between. CDR3 size: 14 residues. This chain's CDR3 is CASSSSRGNTEAFF. The DNA for the CDR3 is TGTGCCAGCAGCTCCTCCCGAGGGAACACTGAAGCTTTCTTT.

The V and J genes are TRBV25-1 and TRBJ1-1; 10 bases fit TRBD1. The germline CDR1 and CDR2 sequences are MGHDK and SYGVNS. This CDR3 has 15 residues. The ends lost 3 bases at V and 1 base at J; junction bases unmatched: 2. The CDR3: CASSEWDRGNTEAFF. The CDR3 bases are TGTGCCAGCAGTGAGTGGGACAGGGGGAACACTGAAGCTTTCTTT. The full variable domain, its missing parts supplied by reference TRBV25-1 and TRBJ1-1, is EADIYQTPRYLVIGTGKKITLECSQTMGHDKMYWYQQDPGMELHLIHYSYGVNSTEKGDLSSESTVSRIRTEHFPLTLESARPSHTSQYLCASSEWDRGNTEAFFGQGTRLTVV.

The chain combines TRBV2 with TRBJ1-4, with TRBD1 matching 7 bases. This CDR3 region has 16 residues. Germline CDR1 SNHLY, CDR2 FYNNEI. V gave up 6 bases and J gave up 3 bases; unmatched junction bases: 10. As DNA, the CDR3 is TGTGCCAGCAGGCGCGCCGACAGGGCGGCTAATGAAAAACTGTTTTTT. It specifies CASRRADRAANEKLFF.

The rearrangement uses TRBV5-1 and TRBJ2-1, with 7 positions matching TRBD2. V lost 4 bases to trimming and J lost 6 bases; unmatched junction nucleotides: 10. Germline V gene lookup returns CDR1 SGHRS and CDR2 YFSETQ. This CDR3 region has 15 residues. This CDR3 is CASSQPPGGINEQFF. The CDR3 bases are TGCGCCAGCAGCCAGCCCCCCGGGGGGATCAATGAGCAGTTCTTC.

This chain joins TRBV27 and TRBJ1-1; no reliable D call. V was shortened by 1 base and J by 4 bases, with 10 bases between the two germline ends. The germline CDR1 and CDR2 sequences are MNHEY and SMNVEV (reference sequence). The CDR3 is 14 residues long. Here the CDR3 reads CASSLWKEGTEAFF. Written as DNA, the CDR3 is TGTGCCAGCAGTTTATGGAAGGAGGGCACTGAAGCTTTCTTT.